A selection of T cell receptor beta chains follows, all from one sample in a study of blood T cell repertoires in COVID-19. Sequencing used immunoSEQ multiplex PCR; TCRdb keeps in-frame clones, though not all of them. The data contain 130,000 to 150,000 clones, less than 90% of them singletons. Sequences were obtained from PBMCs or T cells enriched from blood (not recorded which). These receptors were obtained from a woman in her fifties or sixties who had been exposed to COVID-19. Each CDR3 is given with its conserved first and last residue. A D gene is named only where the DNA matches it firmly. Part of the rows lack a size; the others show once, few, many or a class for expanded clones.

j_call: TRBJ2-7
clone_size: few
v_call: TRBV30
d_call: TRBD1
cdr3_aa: CAWNSDRPSIWF
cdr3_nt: TGTGCCTGGAACTCGGACAGGCCCTCCATATGGTTC

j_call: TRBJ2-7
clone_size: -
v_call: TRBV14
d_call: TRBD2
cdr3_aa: CASSPRLAGGHYEQYF
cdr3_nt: TGTGCCAGCAGCCCCAGACTAGCGGGGGGGCACTACGAGCAGTACTTC

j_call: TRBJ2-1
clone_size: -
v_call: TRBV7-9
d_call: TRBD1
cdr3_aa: CASSSRRTGPTYNEQFF
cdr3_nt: TGTGCCAGCAGCTCAAGAAGGACAGGGCCCACCTACAATGAGCAGTTCTTC

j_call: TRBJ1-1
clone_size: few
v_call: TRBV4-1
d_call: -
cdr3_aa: CASSQAGGLGTEAFF
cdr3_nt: TGCGCCAGCAGCCAAGCCGGGGGACTGGGGACTGAAGCTTTCTTT

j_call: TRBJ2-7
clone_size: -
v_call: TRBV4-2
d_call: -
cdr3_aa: CASSPLGSGIPYEQYF
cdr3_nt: TGTGCCAGCAGCCCCCTAGGTTCCGGGATCCCCTACGAGCAGTACTTC

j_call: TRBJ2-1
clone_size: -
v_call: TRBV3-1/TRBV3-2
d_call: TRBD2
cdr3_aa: CASSAVGLAGFNEQFF
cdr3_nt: TGTGCCAGCAGCGCCGTCGGACTAGCGGGGTTCAATGAGCAGTTCTTC

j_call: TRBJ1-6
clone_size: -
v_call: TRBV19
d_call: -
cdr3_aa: CASSPGWGTNSPLHF
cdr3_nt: TGTGCCAGTAGCCCAGGTTGGGGCACTAATTCACCCCTCCACTTT

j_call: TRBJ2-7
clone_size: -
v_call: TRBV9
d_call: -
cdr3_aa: CASSVGQGMPYEQYF
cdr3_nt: TGTGCCAGCAGCGTAGGGCAGGGTATGCCCTACGAGCAGTACTTC

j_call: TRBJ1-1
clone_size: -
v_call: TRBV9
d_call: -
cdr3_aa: CASSSPGGGGKRHTEAFF
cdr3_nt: TGTGCCAGCAGCTCACCCGGGGGGGGTGGCAAGAGGCACACTGAAGCTTTCTTT

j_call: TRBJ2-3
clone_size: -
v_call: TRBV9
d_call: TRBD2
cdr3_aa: CASSVTSGTHTDTQYF
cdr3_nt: TGTGCCAGCAGCGTAACTAGCGGGACCCACACAGATACGCAGTATTTT

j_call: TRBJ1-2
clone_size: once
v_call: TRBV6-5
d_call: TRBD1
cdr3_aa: CASSRTGNRYGYTF
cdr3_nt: TGTGCCAGCAGCCGGACAGGTAACCGATATGGCTACACCTTC

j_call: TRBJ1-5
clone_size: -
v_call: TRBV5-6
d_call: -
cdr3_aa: CASSLGHLPGNQPQHF
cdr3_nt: TGTGCCAGCAGCTTGGGGCACCTCCCAGGCAATCAGCCCCAGCATTTT

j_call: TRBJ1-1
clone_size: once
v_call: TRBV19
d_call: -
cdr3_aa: CASSTTGLWDTEAFF
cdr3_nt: TGTGCCAGTAGTACCACGGGACTTTGGGACACTGAAGCTTTCTTT

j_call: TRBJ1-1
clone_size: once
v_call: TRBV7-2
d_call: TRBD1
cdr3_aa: CASSGWGTGGTEAFF
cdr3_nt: TGTGCCAGCAGCGGATGGGGGACAGGCGGGACTGAAGCTTTCTTT

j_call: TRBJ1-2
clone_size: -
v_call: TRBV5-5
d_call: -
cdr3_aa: CASTVVTNYGYTF
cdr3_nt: TGTGCCAGTACAGTAGTTACTAACTATGGCTACACCTTC

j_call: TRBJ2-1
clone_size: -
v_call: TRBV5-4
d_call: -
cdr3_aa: CASSRGDYNEQFF
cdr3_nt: TGTGCCAGCAGCCGCGGGGATTACAATGAGCAGTTCTTC

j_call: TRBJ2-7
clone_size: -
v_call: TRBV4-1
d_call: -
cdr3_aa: CASSQAGAGRSAYEQYF
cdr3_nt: TGCGCCAGCAGCCAAGCAGGGGCGGGCAGGAGTGCCTACGAGCAGTACTTC

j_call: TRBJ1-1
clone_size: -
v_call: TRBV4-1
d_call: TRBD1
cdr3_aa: CASSPLGQGELNTEAFF
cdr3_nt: TGCGCCAGCAGCCCCCTCGGACAGGGGGAATTGAACACTGAAGCTTTCTTT

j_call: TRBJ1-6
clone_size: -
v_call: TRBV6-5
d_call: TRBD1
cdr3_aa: CASGTDSPLHF
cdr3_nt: TGTGCCAGCGGGACAGATTCACCCCTCCACTTT

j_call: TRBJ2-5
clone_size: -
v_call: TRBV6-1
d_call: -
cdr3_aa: CASSEAWGRPGETQYF
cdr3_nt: TGTGCCAGCAGTGAAGCCTGGGGGCGCCCGGGAGAGACCCAGTACTTC

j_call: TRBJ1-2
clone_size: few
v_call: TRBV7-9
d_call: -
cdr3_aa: CASSYTGSYGYTF
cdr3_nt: TGTGCCAGCAGCTATACAGGGAGCTATGGCTACACCTTC

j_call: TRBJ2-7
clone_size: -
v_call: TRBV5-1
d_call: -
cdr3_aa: CASSFTGYEQYF
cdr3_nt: TGCGCCAGCAGCTTTACAGGTTACGAGCAGTACTTC

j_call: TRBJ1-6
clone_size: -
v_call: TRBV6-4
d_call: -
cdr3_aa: CASSEGSHNSPLHF
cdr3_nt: TGTGCCAGCAGTGAAGGGAGCCATAATTCACCCCTCCACTTT

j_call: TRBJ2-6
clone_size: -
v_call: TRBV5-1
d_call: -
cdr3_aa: CASSRGPTGANVLTF
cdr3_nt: TGCGCCAGCAGCCGCGGGCCCACTGGGGCCAACGTCCTGACTTTC

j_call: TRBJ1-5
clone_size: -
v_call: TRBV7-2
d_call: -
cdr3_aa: CASSLVGGGDQPQHF
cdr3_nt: TGTGCCAGCAGCTTAGTGGGAGGGGGGGATCAGCCCCAGCATTTT

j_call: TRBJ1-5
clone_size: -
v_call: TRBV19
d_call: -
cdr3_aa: CASWQGNSNQPQHF
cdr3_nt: TGTGCCAGTTGGCAGGGGAATAGCAATCAGCCCCAGCATTTT

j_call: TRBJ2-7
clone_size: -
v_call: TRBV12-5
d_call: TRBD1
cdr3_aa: CASGYTAGTGLLEQYF
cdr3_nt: TGTGCTAGTGGTTACACCGCCGGGACAGGGCTGCTCGAGCAGTACTTC

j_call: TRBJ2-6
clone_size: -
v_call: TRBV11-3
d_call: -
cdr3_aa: CASSLGTRAGANVLTF
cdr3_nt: TGTGCCAGCAGCTTAGGGACGAGGGCCGGGGCCAACGTCCTGACTTTC

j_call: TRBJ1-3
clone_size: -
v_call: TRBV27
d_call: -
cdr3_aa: CASSRGLTGNTIYF
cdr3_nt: TGTGCCAGCAGCAGGGGTCTCACTGGAAACACCATATATTTT

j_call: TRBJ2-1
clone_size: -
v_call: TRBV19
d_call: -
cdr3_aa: CASSSGSSYNEQFF
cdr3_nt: TGTGCCAGTAGTAGCGGAAGCTCCTACAATGAGCAGTTCTTC

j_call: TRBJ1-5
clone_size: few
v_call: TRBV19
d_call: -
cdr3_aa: CASSIFRGRADQPQHF
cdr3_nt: TGTGCCAGTAGTATATTCCGGGGGAGGGCTGATCAGCCCCAGCATTTT

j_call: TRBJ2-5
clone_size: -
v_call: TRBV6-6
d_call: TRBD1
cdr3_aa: CASSPRDRGKETQYF
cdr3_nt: TGTGCCAGCAGTCCCCGGGACAGGGGGAAAGAGACCCAGTACTTC

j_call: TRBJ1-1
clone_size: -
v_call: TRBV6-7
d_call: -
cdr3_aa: CASTFDMYRFEAFF
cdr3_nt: TGTGCCAGCACCTTCGATATGTACAGATTTGAAGCTTTCTTT

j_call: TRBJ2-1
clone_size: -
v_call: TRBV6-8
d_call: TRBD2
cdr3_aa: CASSYSGSSYNEQFF
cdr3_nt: TGTGCCAGCAGTTACAGCGGGAGCTCCTACAATGAGCAGTTCTTC

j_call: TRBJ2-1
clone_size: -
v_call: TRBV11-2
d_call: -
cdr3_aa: CASSRRSAYNEQFF
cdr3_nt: TGTGCCAGCAGCCGCCGAAGCGCATACAATGAGCAGTTCTTC

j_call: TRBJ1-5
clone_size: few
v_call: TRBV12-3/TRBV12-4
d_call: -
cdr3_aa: CASSYGGYQPQHF
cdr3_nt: TGTGCCAGCAGTTACGGGGGTTATCAGCCCCAGCATTTT

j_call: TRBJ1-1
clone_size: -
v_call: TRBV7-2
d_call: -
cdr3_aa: CASSGAGMNTEAFF
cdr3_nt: TGTGCCAGCAGCGGGGCAGGGATGAACACTGAAGCTTTCTTT

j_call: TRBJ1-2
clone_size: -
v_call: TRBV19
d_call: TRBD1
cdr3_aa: CASSMAGQPYGYTF
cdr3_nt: TGTGCCAGTAGTATGGCGGGACAGCCGTATGGCTACACCTTC

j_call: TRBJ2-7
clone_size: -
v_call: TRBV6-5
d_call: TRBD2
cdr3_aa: CASSLREGGEQYF
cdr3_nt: TGTGCCAGCAGTTTGCGGGAGGGGGGCGAGCAGTACTTC

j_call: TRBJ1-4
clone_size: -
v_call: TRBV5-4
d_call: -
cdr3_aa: CASKDGAATNEKLFF
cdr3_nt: TGTGCCAGCAAAGATGGGGCCGCAACTAATGAAAAACTGTTTTTT

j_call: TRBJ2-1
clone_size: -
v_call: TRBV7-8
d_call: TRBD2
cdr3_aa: CASSLASGGNNEQFF
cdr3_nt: TGTGCCAGCAGCTTAGCTAGCGGGGGGAACAATGAGCAGTTCTTC

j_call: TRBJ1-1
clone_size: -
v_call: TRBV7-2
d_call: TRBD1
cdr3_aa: CASSLGDRDITEAFF
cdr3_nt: TGTGCCAGCAGCTTAGGGGACAGGGATATCACTGAAGCTTTCTTT

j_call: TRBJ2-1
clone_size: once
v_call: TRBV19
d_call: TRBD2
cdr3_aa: CASSRTSGTQYNEQFF
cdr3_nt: TGTGCCAGTAGTAGAACTAGCGGGACCCAATACAATGAGCAGTTCTTC

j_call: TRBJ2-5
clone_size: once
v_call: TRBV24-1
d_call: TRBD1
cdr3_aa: CATSEGGTGQETQYF
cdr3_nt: TGTGCCACCAGTGAAGGAGGGACAGGACAAGAGACCCAGTACTTC

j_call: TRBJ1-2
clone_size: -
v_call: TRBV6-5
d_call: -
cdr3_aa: CASSSSGVSAGYTF
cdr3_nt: TGTGCCAGCAGTTCTTCAGGGGTCTCGGCTGGCTACACCTTC

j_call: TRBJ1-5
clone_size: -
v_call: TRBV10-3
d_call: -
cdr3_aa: CAISRSADNQPQHF
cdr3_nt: TGTGCCATCAGTCGGTCTGCGGACAATCAGCCCCAGCATTTT

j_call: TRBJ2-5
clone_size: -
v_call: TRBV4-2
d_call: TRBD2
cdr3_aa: CASSQHSGGGQETQYF
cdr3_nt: TGTGCCAGCAGCCAACATAGCGGGGGGGGGCAAGAGACCCAGTACTTC

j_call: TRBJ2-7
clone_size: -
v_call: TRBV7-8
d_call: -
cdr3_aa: CASSLNRASYEQYF
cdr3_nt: TGTGCCAGCAGCTTAAATCGCGCCTCCTACGAGCAGTACTTC

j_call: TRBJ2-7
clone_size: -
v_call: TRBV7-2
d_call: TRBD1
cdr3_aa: CASSAGQGALYEQYF
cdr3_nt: TGTGCCAGCAGCGCCGGACAGGGGGCATTGTACGAGCAGTACTTC

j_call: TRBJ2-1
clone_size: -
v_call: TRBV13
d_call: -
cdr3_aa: CASSLGDGKSYNEQFF
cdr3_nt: TGTGCCAGCAGCTTAGGCGACGGGAAGTCCTACAATGAGCAGTTCTTC

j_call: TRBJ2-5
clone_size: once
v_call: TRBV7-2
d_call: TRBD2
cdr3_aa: CASSSAGTSRQETQYF
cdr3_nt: TGTGCCAGCAGCTCCGCCGGGACTAGCCGCCAAGAGACCCAGTACTTC

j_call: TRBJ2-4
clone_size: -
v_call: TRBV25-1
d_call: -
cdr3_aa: CASSERGGLTKNIQYF
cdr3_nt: TGTGCCAGCAGTGAAAGGGGGGGGCTTACCAAAAACATTCAGTACTTC

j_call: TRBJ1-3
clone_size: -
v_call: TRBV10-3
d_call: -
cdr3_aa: CAIKVYQGPTGNTIYF
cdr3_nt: TGTGCCATCAAGGTTTATCAGGGGCCCACTGGAAACACCATATATTTT

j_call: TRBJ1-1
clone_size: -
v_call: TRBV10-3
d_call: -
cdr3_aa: CAIRAGSVNTEAFF
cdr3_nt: TGTGCCATCAGAGCAGGGTCGGTGAACACTGAAGCTTTCTTT

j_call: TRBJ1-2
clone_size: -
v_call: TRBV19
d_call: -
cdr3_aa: CASSKSRVDYGYTF
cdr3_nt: TGTGCCAGTAGTAAGTCCCGAGTTGACTATGGCTACACCTTC